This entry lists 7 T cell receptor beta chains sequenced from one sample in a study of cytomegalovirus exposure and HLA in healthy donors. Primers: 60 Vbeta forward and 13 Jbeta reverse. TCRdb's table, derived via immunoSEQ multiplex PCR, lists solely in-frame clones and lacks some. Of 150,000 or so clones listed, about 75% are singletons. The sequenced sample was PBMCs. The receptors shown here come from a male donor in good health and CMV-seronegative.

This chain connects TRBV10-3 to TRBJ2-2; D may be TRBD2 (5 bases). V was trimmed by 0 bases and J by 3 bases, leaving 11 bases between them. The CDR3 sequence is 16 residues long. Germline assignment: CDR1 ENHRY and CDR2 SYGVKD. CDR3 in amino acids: CAISESVARDTGELFF. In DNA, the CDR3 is TGTGCCATCAGTGAGTCCGTGGCGCGGGACACCGGGGAGCTGTTTTTT.

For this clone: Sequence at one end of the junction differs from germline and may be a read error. CDR3 region: CASGEARDRSSPLHF. CDR3 nucleotide sequence: TGTGCCAGCGGTGAAGCGCGGGACAGAAGTTCACCCCTCCACTTT. The V call is TRBV6-1, the J call TRBJ1-6, with 7 bases aligning to TRBD1. The germline CDR1 and CDR2 sequences are MNHNS and SASEGT. The CDR3 length is 15 residues.

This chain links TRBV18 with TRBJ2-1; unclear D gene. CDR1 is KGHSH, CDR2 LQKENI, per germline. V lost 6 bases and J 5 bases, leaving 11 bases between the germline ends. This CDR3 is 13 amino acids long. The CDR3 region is CASSPDIHNEQFF. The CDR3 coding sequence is TGTGCCAGCTCTCCCGACATTCACAATGAGCAGTTCTTC.

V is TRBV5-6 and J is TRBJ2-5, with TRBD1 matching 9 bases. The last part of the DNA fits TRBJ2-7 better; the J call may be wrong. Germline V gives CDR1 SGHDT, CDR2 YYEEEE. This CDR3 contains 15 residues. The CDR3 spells CASSSDRGGAYEQYF. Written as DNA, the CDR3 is TGTGCCAGCAGCTCGGACAGGGGTGGGGCCTACGAGCAGTACTTC.

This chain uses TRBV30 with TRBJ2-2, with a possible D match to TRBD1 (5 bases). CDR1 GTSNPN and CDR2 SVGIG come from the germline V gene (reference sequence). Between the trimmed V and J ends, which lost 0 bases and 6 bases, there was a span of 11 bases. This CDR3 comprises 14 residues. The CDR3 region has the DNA TGTGCCTGGAGTGTACGTAGGGGCTCCGGGGAGCTGTTTTTT. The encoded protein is CAWSVRRGSGELFF.

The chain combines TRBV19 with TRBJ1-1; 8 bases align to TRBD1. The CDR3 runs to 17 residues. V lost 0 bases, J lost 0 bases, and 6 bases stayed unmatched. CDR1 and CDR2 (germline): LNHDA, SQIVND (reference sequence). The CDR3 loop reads CASSIDLGQGVNTEAFF. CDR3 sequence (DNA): TGTGCCAGTAGTATAGATCTCGGACAGGGAGTGAACACTGAAGCTTTCTTT.

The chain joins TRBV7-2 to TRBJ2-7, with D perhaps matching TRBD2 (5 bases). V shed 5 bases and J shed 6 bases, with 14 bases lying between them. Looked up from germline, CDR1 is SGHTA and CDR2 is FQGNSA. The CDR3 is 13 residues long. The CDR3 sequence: CASSPTGLGEQYF. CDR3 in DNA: TGTGCCAGCAGCCCCACGGGGTTGGGCGAGCAGTACTTC.